This section outlines one T cell receptor (beta chain) sequence together with its context. The antigen is unknown. 13 Jbeta primers and 60 Vbeta primers were used for the PCR. Under the authors' procedure: Approximately 72 million unique TCR beta chains, about 11 million of them shared, were counted by a later analysis. Measured with immunoSEQ multiplex PCR; TCRdb has only the in-frame clones, and not every one. The V and J calls and the clone size are those of that table, but D and trimming were determined from the DNA. The data hold over 100,000 clones, with approximately 73% observed a single time. CDR3 length: 15 residues. Germline V CDR1 and CDR2: MDHEN, SYDVKM. V lost 5 bases to trimming and J lost 1 base, with 12 bases between them. The data derive from a study of cytomegalovirus exposure and HLA in healthy donors. The overall study: Within the Caucasian-associated ancestry cluster were roughly 79% of the 350 to 400 genotyped donors. General study findings and limits: Among CMV-associated TCR beta chains, most appeared HLA-restricted in a later analysis. In a later analysis, V- and J-gene trimming of beta chains associated with a DCLRE1C missense variant, replicated independently.

This TCR was recovered from a man aged 40-49 years in good health and CMV-seronegative. The chain links TRBV28 to TRBJ2-1, with D possibly matching TRBD1 (5 bases). Material: PBMCs. In DNA, the CDR3 is TGTGCCAGCAGTCCATCGGCAGGGTCCTACAATGAGCAGTTCTTC. It encodes CASSPSAGSYNEQFF. Combining the CDR3 with reference TRBV28 and TRBJ2-1 gives the whole variable domain DVKVTQSSRYLVKRTGEKVFLECVQDMDHENMFWYRQDPGLGLRLIYFSYDVKMKEKGDIPEGYSVSREKKERFSLILESASTNQTSMYLCASSPSAGSYNEQFFGPGTRLTVL.